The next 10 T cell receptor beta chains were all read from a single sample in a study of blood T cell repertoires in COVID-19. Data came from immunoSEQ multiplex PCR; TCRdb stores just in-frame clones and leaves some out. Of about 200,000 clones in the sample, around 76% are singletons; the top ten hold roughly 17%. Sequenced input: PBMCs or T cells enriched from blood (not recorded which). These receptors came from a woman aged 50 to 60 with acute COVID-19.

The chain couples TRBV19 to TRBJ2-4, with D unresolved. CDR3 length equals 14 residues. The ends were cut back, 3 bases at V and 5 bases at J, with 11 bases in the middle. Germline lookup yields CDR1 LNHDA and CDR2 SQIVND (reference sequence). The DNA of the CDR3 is TGTGCCAGTAGTATTTCCAGAACCGAAAACATTCAGTACTTC. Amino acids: CASSISRTENIQYF.

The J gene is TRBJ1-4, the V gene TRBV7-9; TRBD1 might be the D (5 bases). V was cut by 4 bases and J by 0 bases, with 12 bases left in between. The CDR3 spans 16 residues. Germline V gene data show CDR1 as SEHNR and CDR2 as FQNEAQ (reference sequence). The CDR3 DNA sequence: TGTGCCAGCAGCTCCGACAGAGCTGCAACTAATGAAAAACTGTTTTTT. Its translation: CASSSDRAATNEKLFF.

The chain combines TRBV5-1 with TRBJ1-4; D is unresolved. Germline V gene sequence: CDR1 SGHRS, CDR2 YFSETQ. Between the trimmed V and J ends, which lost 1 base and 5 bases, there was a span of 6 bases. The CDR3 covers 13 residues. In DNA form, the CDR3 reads TGCGCCAGCAGCTTGAATGGCAATGAAAAACTGTTTTTT. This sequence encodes CASSLNGNEKLFF.

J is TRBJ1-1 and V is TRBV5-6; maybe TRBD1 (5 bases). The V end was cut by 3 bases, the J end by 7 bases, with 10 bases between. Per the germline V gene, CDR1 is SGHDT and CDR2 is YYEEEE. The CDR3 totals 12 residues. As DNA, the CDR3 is TGTGCCAGCAGCTCAGGGCCAGTTGAAGCTTTCTTT. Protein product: CASSSGPVEAFF.

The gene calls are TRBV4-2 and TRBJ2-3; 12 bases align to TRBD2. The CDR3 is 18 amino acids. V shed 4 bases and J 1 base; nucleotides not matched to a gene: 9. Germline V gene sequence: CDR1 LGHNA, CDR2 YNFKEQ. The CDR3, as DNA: TGTGCCAGCAGCCTTCCTAGCGGGGGGGCTACCCGCACAGATACGCAGTATTTT. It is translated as CASSLPSGGATRTDTQYF.

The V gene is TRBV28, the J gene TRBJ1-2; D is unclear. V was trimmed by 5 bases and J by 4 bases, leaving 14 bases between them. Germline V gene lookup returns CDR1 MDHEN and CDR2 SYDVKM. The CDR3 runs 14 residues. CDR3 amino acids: CASSPIDGSYGYTF. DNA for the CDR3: TGTGCCAGCAGTCCCATTGACGGGAGCTATGGCTACACCTTC.

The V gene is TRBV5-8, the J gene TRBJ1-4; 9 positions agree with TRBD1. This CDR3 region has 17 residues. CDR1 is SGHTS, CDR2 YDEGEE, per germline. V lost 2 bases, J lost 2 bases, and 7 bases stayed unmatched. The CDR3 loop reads CASSFPGQGITNEKLFF. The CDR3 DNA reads TGTGCCAGCAGCTTTCCGGGACAGGGTATCACTAATGAAAAACTGTTTTTT.

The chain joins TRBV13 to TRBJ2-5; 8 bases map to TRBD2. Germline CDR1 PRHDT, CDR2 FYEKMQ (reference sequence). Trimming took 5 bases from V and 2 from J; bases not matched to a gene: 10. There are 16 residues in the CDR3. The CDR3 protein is CASSPLSGGRQETQYF. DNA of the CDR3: TGTGCCAGCAGCCCCCTATCGGGGGGGCGTCAAGAGACCCAGTACTTC. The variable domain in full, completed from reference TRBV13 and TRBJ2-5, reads AAGVIQSPRHLIKEKRETATLKCYPIPRHDTVYWYQQGPGQDPQFLISFYEKMQSDKGSIPDRFSAQQFSDYHSELNMSSLELGDSALYFCASSPLSGGRQETQYFGPGTRLLVL.

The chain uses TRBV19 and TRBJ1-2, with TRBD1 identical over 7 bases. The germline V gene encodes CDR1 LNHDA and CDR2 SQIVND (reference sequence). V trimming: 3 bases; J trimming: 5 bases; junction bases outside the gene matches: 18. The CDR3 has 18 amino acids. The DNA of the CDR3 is TGTGCCAGTAGTATCTCCCCCTCAGGGGGGTTGTCTTTGTATGGCTACACCTTC. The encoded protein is CASSISPSGGLSLYGYTF.

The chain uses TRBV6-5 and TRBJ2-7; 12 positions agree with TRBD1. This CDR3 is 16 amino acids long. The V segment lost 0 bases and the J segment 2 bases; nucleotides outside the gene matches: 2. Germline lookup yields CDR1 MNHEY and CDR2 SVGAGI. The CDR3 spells CASSYSGTGGPYEQYV. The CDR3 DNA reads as TGTGCCAGCAGTTACTCGGGGACAGGGGGCCCCTACGAGCAGTACGTC.